A selection of T cell receptor beta chains follows, all from one sample in a study of OX40 agonist ivuxolimab in advanced cancers. Measured with immunoSEQ multiplex PCR; TCRdb has only the in-frame clones, and not every one. The repertoire consists of 80,000 to 95,000 clones, with more than 75% occurring once and the leading ten covering 0.7% to 0.9%. Material: CD4+ or CD8+ T cells sorted from blood, obtained in a trial of the OX40 agonist ivuxolimab. The source is an adult with an advanced solid tumor such as melanoma, head and neck, liver or kidney cancer. Each CDR3 is given with its conserved first and last residue. Fields, in order: clone size, D gene, J gene, V gene, CDR3 length, CDR3 protein, CDR3 DNA. A D gene is named only where the DNA matches it firmly. Not all rows give a size; the values are once, few, many and, for expanded clones, a class.

. | . | TRBJ2-3 | TRBV6-5 | 12 | CASSRLGDTQYF | TGTGCCAGCAGTCGACTTGGAGATACGCAGTATTTT
. | . | TRBJ2-1 | TRBV19 | 14 | CASSLLTSYNEQFF | TGTGCCAGTAGTTTACTTACCTCCTACAATGAGCAGTTCTTC
once | . | TRBJ1-2 | TRBV19 | 13 | CASTPDWGYGYTF | TGTGCCAGTACCCCGGACTGGGGGTATGGCTACACCTTC
. | . | TRBJ1-4 | TRBV5-1 | 17 | CASSLFGRGGTNEKLFF | TGCGCCAGCAGCTTATTCGGAAGGGGGGGAACTAATGAAAAACTGTTTTTT
. | . | TRBJ2-5 | TRBV18 | 13 | CASSPGNQETQYF | TGTGCCAGCTCACCCGGGAACCAAGAGACCCAGTACTTC
. | . | TRBJ1-5 | TRBV4-2 | 15 | CASSQSLLGNQPQHF | TGTGCCAGCAGCCAATCTTTGTTGGGCAATCAGCCCCAGCATTTT
. | . | TRBJ2-7 | TRBV7-8 | 13 | CASSLAASEKQYF | TGTGCCAGCAGCTTAGCGGCGAGCGAGAAGCAGTACTTC
. | . | TRBJ2-1 | TRBV5-1 | 15 | CASSLAATTYNEQFF | TGCGCCAGCAGCTTGGCCGCGACAACCTACAATGAGCAGTTCTTC
. | . | TRBJ2-3 | TRBV14 | 16 | CASSQGRPTFTDTQYF | TGTGCCAGCAGCCAAGGCCGACCGACCTTCACAGATACGCAGTATTTT
. | TRBD1 | TRBJ2-7 | TRBV18 | 14 | CASSPRQGEGEQYF | TGTGCCAGCTCACCACGACAGGGGGAGGGTGAGCAGTACTTC
. | TRBD1 | TRBJ2-7 | TRBV11-2 | 15 | CASSVGTGGDYEQYF | TGTGCCAGCAGCGTCGGGACAGGGGGTGATTACGAGCAGTACTTC
. | . | TRBJ1-3 | TRBV5-1 | 16 | CASSLAAAGSGNTIYF | TGCGCCAGCAGCTTGGCCGCGGCAGGGTCTGGAAACACCATATATTTT
. | TRBD1 | TRBJ1-2 | TRBV28 | 14 | CASSLEQGNYGYTF | TGTGCCAGCAGTTTAGAACAGGGGAACTATGGCTACACCTTC
. | . | TRBJ1-5 | TRBV28 | 16 | CARPYRDKVGNQPQHF | TGTGCCAGACCGTACAGGGACAAAGTGGGGAATCAGCCCCAGCATTTT
. | . | TRBJ1-6 | TRBV19 | 14 | CASSTGAGGSPLHF | TGTGCCAGTAGTACAGGTGCGGGGGGATCACCCCTCCACTTT
few | TRBD1 | TRBJ2-7 | TRBV27 | 18 | CASSSTTGGVWRSYEQYF | TGTGCCAGCAGTTCAACTACAGGGGGCGTATGGCGGTCCTACGAGCAGTACTTC
few | . | TRBJ1-6 | TRBV18 | 15 | CASSPAGAGDSPLHF | TGTGCCAGCTCCCCAGCGGGGGCCGGGGATTCACCCCTCCACTTT
. | . | TRBJ1-6 | TRBV6-5 | 16 | CASSYSISELDSPLHF | TGTGCCAGCAGTTACTCGATCTCAGAGCTTGATTCACCCCTCCACTTT
. | TRBD1 | TRBJ2-7 | TRBV27 | 15 | CATQAGDRVPYEQYF | TGTGCCACTCAAGCAGGGGACAGGGTGCCCTACGAGCAGTACTTC
. | TRBD2 | TRBJ2-3 | TRBV27 | 15 | CASTSPGLADNTQYF | TGTGCCAGCACCAGCCCCGGACTAGCGGATAATACGCAGTATTTT
. | . | TRBJ1-3 | TRBV28 | 14 | CASSSPSSGNTIYF | TGTGCCAGCAGTTCCCCCTCTTCTGGAAACACCATATATTTT
. | TRBD2 | TRBJ2-3 | TRBV5-1 | 15 | CASSFLAGGTDTQYF | TGCGCCAGCAGCTTCCTAGCGGGGGGCACAGATACGCAGTATTTT
. | . | TRBJ1-3 | TRBV10-3 | 15 | CAISEANGSGNTIYF | TGTGCCATCAGTGAAGCCAACGGCTCTGGAAACACCATATATTTT
. | . | TRBJ1-4 | TRBV7-2 | 14 | CASSLAGSNEKLFF | TGTGCCAGCAGCTTAGCAGGGTCTAATGAAAAACTGTTTTTT
. | TRBD1 | TRBJ1-2 | TRBV9 | 15 | CASSATTGANYGYTF | TGTGCCAGCAGCGCCACGACAGGGGCTAACTATGGCTACACCTTC
few | TRBD1 | TRBJ2-5 | TRBV4-1 | 15 | CASRTTTGGVETQYF | TGCGCCAGCAGAACAACGACAGGGGGCGTTGAGACCCAGTACTTC
once | . | TRBJ2-3 | TRBV7-7 | 13 | CASSLGSTDTQYF | TGTGCCAGCAGCTTAGGCAGCACAGATACGCAGTATTTT
. | TRBD2 | TRBJ2-7 | TRBV30 | 16 | CAWSEQGGGFWDEQYF | TGTGCCTGGAGTGAGCAAGGCGGGGGGTTTTGGGACGAGCAGTACTTC
. | TRBD2 | TRBJ2-7 | TRBV7-2 | 15 | CASSLIETSLYEQYF | TGTGCCAGCAGCTTAATTGAGACTAGCCTCTACGAGCAGTACTTC
. | . | TRBJ2-1 | TRBV27 | 17 | CASSLAYTGAAANEQFF | TGTGCCAGCAGTTTAGCCTATACCGGGGCCGCAGCCAATGAGCAGTTCTTC
. | . | TRBJ2-7 | TRBV11-2 | 14 | CASSSLTAIYEQYF | TGTGCCAGCAGCTCTCTGACAGCGATCTACGAGCAGTACTTC
many | . | TRBJ2-2 | TRBV7-9 | 15 | CASSLVGAVTGELFF | TGTGCCAGCAGCTTAGTGGGGGCGGTCACCGGGGAGCTGTTTTTT
. | TRBD1 | TRBJ2-7 | TRBV2 | 16 | CASRNQPGTGGEEQYF | TGTGCCAGCAGGAATCAACCCGGGACAGGGGGCGAAGAGCAGTACTTC
few | . | TRBJ1-2 | TRBV11-2 | 15 | CAIRGHRTSSYGYTF | TGTGCCATTCGGGGACACAGAACTTCTAGCTATGGCTACACCTTC
. | TRBD2 | TRBJ2-1 | TRBV19 | 18 | CASSIPGTSGAAYNEQFF | TGTGCCAGTAGTATCCCCGGGACTAGCGGGGCCGCTTACAATGAGCAGTTCTTC
. | . | TRBJ2-5 | TRBV5-1 | 17 | CASSSPRDSNAPVTQYF | TGCGCCAGCAGCTCCCCGAGGGACTCTAATGCTCCAGTGACCCAGTACTTC